These 25 T cell receptor beta chains came from one sample sequenced in a study of OX40 agonist ivuxolimab in advanced cancers. Receptor libraries were prepared by the immunoSEQ multiplex PCR assay. The table comes from immuneACCESS by way of TCRdb, which keeps in-frame sequences with V and J called. Part of the clones is missing from these tables; in studies checked, under half for an unresolved V gene and the rest for unknown reasons. Present in this sample are 150,000 to 190,000 clones, around 94% of which were seen just once. The biggest ten clones account for about 0.31% of the sample. Sequencing used CD4+ or CD8+ T cells sorted from blood, obtained in a trial of the OX40 agonist ivuxolimab. The receptors were gathered from an adult with an advanced solid tumor such as melanoma, head and neck, liver or kidney cancer.

The chain is built from TRBV19 and TRBJ1-5; D possibly corresponds to TRBD1 (5 bases). Between the trimmed V and J ends, which lost 11 bases and 2 bases, there was a span of 16 bases. This CDR3 has 14 amino acids. Germline CDR1 reads LNHDA; CDR2 reads SQIVND (reference sequence). The CDR3 sequence is CAAGTRGGNQPQHF. The CDR3 DNA is TGTGCCGCCGGGACGAGAGGTGGCAATCAGCCCCAGCATTTT.

The chain employs TRBV5-4 and TRBJ1-4; D is unresolved. Germline assignment: CDR1 SGHNT and CDR2 YYREEE (reference sequence). The ends were cut back, 4 bases at V and 7 bases at J, with 17 bases in the middle. CDR3 length: 15 amino acids. This CDR3 reads CASSPAGLAGEKLFF. The CDR3 DNA reads TGTGCCAGCAGCCCAGCCGGCCTGGCAGGTGAAAAACTGTTTTTT.

The CDR3 nucleotides read TGTGCCAGCAGTCTGGGACAGGGCACAGATACGCAGTATTTT. It is translated as CASSLGQGTDTQYF. The rearrangement links TRBV28 to TRBJ2-3; 8 bases agree with TRBD1. The CDR3 runs 14 residues. Germline loops: CDR1 MDHEN, CDR2 SYDVKM. The J segment lost 1 base and the V segment lost 5 bases, leaving 2 bases of the junction unmatched.

The chain has TRBV7-3 and TRBJ2-3, with D perhaps TRBD2 (5 bases). The germline CDR1 and CDR2 sequences are SGHTA and FQGTGA. Trimming removed 4 bases from V and 3 bases from J, with 11 bases in between. The CDR3 has 14 amino acids. CDR3 protein: CASSSPPGTDTQYF. CDR3 coding DNA: TGTGCCAGCAGCTCGCCCCCGGGGACAGATACGCAGTATTTT.

This rearrangement joins TRBV6-5 to TRBJ1-1; 7 bases line up with TRBD1. V was pared by 6 bases and J by 4 bases, with 5 bases of the junction left unmatched. CDR1 and CDR2 from the germline V gene are MNHEY and SVGAGI. CDR3 length: 13 amino acids. This CDR3 is CASRGAGGTEAFF. CDR3 nucleotides: TGTGCCAGCAGGGGCGCAGGGGGCACTGAAGCTTTCTTT.

This chain links TRBV5-8 with TRBJ2-3; 10 positions match TRBD1. This CDR3 is built from 15 residues. The V gene's germline CDR1 is SGHTS and CDR2 YDEGEE. V was clipped by 5 bases and J by 3 bases; unmatched bases: 6. CDR3 sequence (DNA): TGTGCCAGCAGGACCCCGGGACAGGGGACAGATACGCAGTATTTT. Translation gives CASRTPGQGTDTQYF.

This chain joins TRBV5-1 and TRBJ2-2; 10 nucleotides agree with TRBD2. V shed 4 bases and J 1 base; nucleotides not matched to a gene: 4. Germline loops: CDR1 SGHRS, CDR2 YFSETQ. There are 16 residues in the CDR3. CDR3 amino acids: CASSAGLAENTGELFF. CDR3 sequence (DNA): TGCGCCAGCAGCGCAGGACTAGCGGAGAACACCGGGGAGCTGTTTTTT.

The J gene is TRBJ1-2, the V gene TRBV27; D gene uncertain. This CDR3 contains 13 residues. CDR1 MNHEY and CDR2 SMNVEV come from the germline V gene (reference sequence). The germline V and J ends were trimmed by 3 bases and 14 bases, with 19 bases remaining between them. CDR3 bases: TGTGCCAGCAGTTTGAGGGCCCGGGCTAAAGGGACCTTC. Translated, it gives CASSLRARAKGTF.

This chain connects TRBV9 to TRBJ2-1; the D gene could be TRBD1 or TRBD2 (6 bases each). CDR1 is SGDLS, CDR2 YYNGEE, per germline. CDR3 length: 15 amino acids. V lost 6 bases and J 9 bases, leaving 22 bases between the germline ends. The CDR3 region is CASTRGGLRTGEQFF. In nucleotides, the CDR3 is TGTGCCAGCACCCGAGGGGGGCTCAGGACGGGTGAGCAGTTCTTC. Full variable domain (outside the CDR3, taken from reference TRBV9 and TRBJ2-1): DSGVTQTPKHLITATGQRVTLRCSPRSGDLSVYWYQQSLDQGLQFLIQYYNGEERAKGNILERFSAQQFPDLHSELNLSSLELGDSALYFCASTRGGLRTGEQFFGPGTRLTVL.

This chain joins TRBV28 and TRBJ1-2, with D possibly TRBD1 on 5 matching bases. Per the germline V gene, CDR1 is MDHEN and CDR2 is SYDVKM. Trimming pared 8 bases from V and 3 bases from J, leaving 13 bases between. The CDR3 spans 13 residues. CDR3 sequence reads: CASLGDYHYGYTF. The CDR3 nucleotides are TGTGCCAGCCTAGGGGATTATCACTATGGCTACACCTTC.

This chain uses TRBV5-4 with TRBJ1-2; TRBD1 matches 9 bases. With 6 bases clipped from V and 0 bases from J, the junction kept 6 bases outside the gene matches. In germline, CDR1 is SGHNT, CDR2 YYREEE (reference sequence). The CDR3 is 15 residues long. CDR3 DNA: TGTGCCAGCAACACAGGGGGCCAAGCTAACTATGGCTACACCTTC. It is translated as CASNTGGQANYGYTF.

V gene TRBV4-1 combines with J gene TRBJ1-2; no definite D call. CDR1 is MGHRA, CDR2 YSYEKL, per germline. CDR3 length: 16 amino acids. V was clipped by 0 bases and J by 6 bases, with 17 bases between them. Here the CDR3 reads CASSQEPDRAADGYTF. CDR3 sequence (DNA): TGCGCCAGCAGCCAAGAACCTGACCGGGCGGCGGATGGCTACACCTTC.

The genes are TRBV7-2 and TRBJ1-5; weak D call: TRBD1 (6 bases). The ends were cut back, 1 base at V and 3 bases at J, with 10 bases in the middle. The length of the CDR3 is 15 residues. CDR1 and CDR2 from the germline V gene are SGHTA and FQGNSA. CDR3 bases: TGTGCCAGCAGCTTAGGTCAGGGGTCCAATCAGCCCCAGCATTTT. Translation gives CASSLGQGSNQPQHF.

The CDR3 DNA reads as TGTGCCAGCAGCCCTCGTCGGGCAGGGGGCGGCAATCAGCCCCAGCATTTT. Translating gives CASSPRRAGGGNQPQHF. The chain has TRBV9 and TRBJ1-5; 8 bases agree with TRBD1. CDR1 and CDR2 (germline): SGDLS, YYNGEE. The CDR3 consists of 17 residues. The V and J ends lost 4 bases and 2 bases, in that order; junction bases with no gene match: 11.

This chain links TRBV28 with TRBJ1-1, with D perhaps TRBD1 (6 bases). The CDR3 sequence is 13 residues long. The germline CDR1 and CDR2 sequences are MDHEN and SYDVKM. Trimming left V 11 bases short and J 4 bases short, with 17 bases between. Here the CDR3 reads CAGLGTLGTEAFF. For the CDR3, the DNA is TGTGCCGGCCTGGGGACATTGGGCACTGAAGCTTTCTTT.

This clone showed up just once. In DNA form, the CDR3 reads TGCGCCAGCAGCTTGGCCCCGGCGGCTAATGAAAAACTGTTTTTT. Its protein product is CASSLAPAANEKLFF. The chain recombines TRBV5-1 with TRBJ1-4; no firm D call. CDR1 is SGHRS and CDR2 is YFSETQ in the germline V gene. The germline V and J ends were trimmed by 0 bases and 3 bases, with 9 bases remaining between them. The CDR3 has 15 residues.

The chain is built from TRBV10-2 and TRBJ2-7, with 12 bases that match TRBD2. The junction had 3 bases not matched to a gene; V was cut back by 6 bases and J by 6 bases. The CDR3 sequence is 13 residues long. CDR1 and CDR2 (germline): WSHSY, SAAADI. CDR3 protein: CASSLAGGPEQYF. CDR3 nucleotides: TGCGCCAGCAGCCTAGCGGGGGGGCCCGAGCAGTACTTC.

V is TRBV7-3 and J is TRBJ2-7; D is perhaps TRBD1 (6 bases). The CDR3 consists of 15 residues. With 3 bases removed from V and 2 bases from J, the gap between germline ends came to 14 bases. The germline CDR1 and CDR2 sequences are SGHTA and FQGTGA. This chain's CDR3 is CASSLGGQNTYEQYF. The CDR3 nucleotides are TGTGCCAGCAGCTTGGGCGGACAGAATACCTACGAGCAGTACTTC.

The CDR3 sequence is CASSSVQGGQPQHF. The CDR3 DNA is TGTGCCAGCAGTTCTGTGCAGGGCGGTCAGCCCCAGCATTTT. V gene TRBV28 combines with J gene TRBJ1-5; perhaps TRBD1 as D (5 bases). The CDR3 loop spans 14 amino acids. The V and J ends lost 4 bases and 6 bases respectively, with 13 bases between them. The germline gives CDR1 MDHEN, CDR2 SYDVKM.

This chain connects TRBV4-3 to TRBJ2-1, with D tentatively TRBD1 or TRBD2 (6 bases each). V lost 1 base and J 3 bases, leaving 13 bases between the germline ends. The CDR3 loop spans 16 amino acids. Looked up from germline, CDR1 is LGHNA and CDR2 is YSLEER. The CDR3 is CASSQVRGPGYNEQFF. The CDR3 DNA reads TGCGCCAGCAGCCAAGTACGGGGGCCAGGCTACAATGAGCAGTTCTTC.

The chain employs TRBV28 and TRBJ2-7; D possibly corresponds to TRBD2 (7 bases). The CDR3 is 17 residues long. Germline CDR1 is MDHEN and CDR2 is SYDVKM. V was shortened by 3 bases and J by 1 base, with 19 bases between the two germline ends. CDR3 sequence (DNA): TGTGCCAGCAGTTTTGACCGTGGGGGGGGCGATTCCTACGAGCAGTACTTC. Translation: CASSFDRGGGDSYEQYF.

The chain combines TRBV27 with TRBJ1-1; the match to TRBD1 covers 10 bases. Germline V gene sequence: CDR1 MNHEY, CDR2 SMNVEV (reference sequence). The CDR3 has 15 residues. J was trimmed by 4 bases and V by 6 bases; bases with no gene match: 8. CDR3 sequence: CASRYTGTGVTEAFF. CDR3 sequence (DNA): TGTGCCAGCAGGTATACCGGGACAGGGGTCACTGAAGCTTTCTTT.

V and J are TRBV28 and TRBJ2-5, with D maybe TRBD1 (5 bases). The V end lost 8 bases, the J end lost 5 bases, and 24 bases lay between the germline ends. Germline CDR1 reads MDHEN; CDR2 reads SYDVKM. The CDR3 covers 16 residues. Here the CDR3 reads CASGIGSAGLQETQYF. CDR3 nucleotides: TGTGCCAGCGGGATTGGTTCGGCAGGGCTACAGGAGACCCAGTACTTC.

This chain links TRBV7-2 with TRBJ2-1; no reliable D call. CDR3 length: 14 amino acids. V lost 5 bases, J lost 1 base, and 9 bases lay in between. Germline values: CDR1 SGHTA, CDR2 FQGNSA. The CDR3 sequence is CASSPPYSYNEQFF. CDR3 bases: TGTGCCAGCAGCCCCCCATATTCCTACAATGAGCAGTTCTTC.

The V gene is TRBV7-6, the J gene TRBJ2-1; TRBD1 agrees at 8 bases. With V trimmed by 3 bases and J by 7 bases, 11 bases remained unmatched. Germline V lookup: CDR1 SGHVS, CDR2 FNYEAQ. The CDR3 is made up of 16 amino acids. The DNA of the CDR3 is TGTGCCAGCAGCTTGCGGACAGGGACTGGCTTAAATGAGCAGTTCTTC. Amino acid sequence: CASSLRTGTGLNEQFF.